One and the same sample provided the 2 T cell receptor beta chains below, sequenced in a study of blood T cell repertoires in COVID-19 (dated by TCRdb to between 2020 and 2021). The library relied on the immunoSEQ multiplex PCR assay. TCRdb holds this immuneACCESS table with in-frame rearrangements only. Some clones are missing; in checked studies, unresolved V genes explain under half, and the rest has no known cause. The sample includes more than 25,000 clones, with 70% to 90% observed a single time. The ten largest clonotypes hold 5.5% to 8.5% of the sample. The sequenced sample consisted of peripheral blood. The receptor source for this set is a man in his sixties with active COVID-19.

The V call is TRBV6-5, the J call TRBJ2-2; 7 nucleotides match TRBD2. The CDR3 totals 13 residues. Germline trimming cut 11 bases from V and 2 bases from J; bases unmatched to any gene: 5. The germline gives CDR1 MNHEY, CDR2 SVGAGI. This chain's CDR3 is CAARAGNTGELFF. The CDR3 DNA reads TGTGCCGCGAGAGCGGGAAACACCGGGGAGCTGTTTTTT.

There are a few counts of this clone. The chain recombines TRBV28 with TRBJ2-7; maybe TRBD1 (6 bases). Between the trimmed V and J ends, which lost 10 bases and 3 bases, there was a span of 16 bases. The germline CDR1 and CDR2 sequences are MDHEN and SYDVKM. The CDR3 contains 13 residues. The CDR3: CATRNRVNYEQYF. The CDR3 nucleotides are TGTGCCACCAGAAACAGGGTTAACTACGAGCAGTACTTC.